The present TCR beta chain was sequenced within a study of blood T cell repertoires in COVID-19. For the study at large: The samples span acute and convalescent COVID-19 from the United States, Italy and Spain. Sample material is recorded as cDNA or gDNA derived from T cells, B-cell-depleted T cells, or PBMCs.

This clone is a singleton in its sample. J lost 6 bases, V lost 2 bases, and 6 bases had no gene match. Looked up from germline, CDR1 is LGHNA and CDR2 is YSLEER. This CDR3 comprises 15 residues. In the authors' methods: The authors estimated nucleated cell counts from reference gene primer amplification. The assay was immunoSEQ multiplex PCR, and TCRdb's table has in-frame clones only and misses some. V and J calls and clone size are those listed in that table; D and trimming were worked out from the DNA. Here the sample spans 100,000 to 140,000 clones, over 60% being singletons. Sequencing was done on a sample of peripheral blood. The chain employs TRBV4-3 and TRBJ1-4; 7 nucleotides match TRBD1. The clonotype was recovered from a man aged 65 to 79 with acute or convalescent COVID-19. Here the CDR3 reads CASSQRQGAYEKLFF. In nucleotides, the CDR3 is TGCGCCAGCAGCCAACGACAGGGCGCATATGAAAAACTGTTTTTT.